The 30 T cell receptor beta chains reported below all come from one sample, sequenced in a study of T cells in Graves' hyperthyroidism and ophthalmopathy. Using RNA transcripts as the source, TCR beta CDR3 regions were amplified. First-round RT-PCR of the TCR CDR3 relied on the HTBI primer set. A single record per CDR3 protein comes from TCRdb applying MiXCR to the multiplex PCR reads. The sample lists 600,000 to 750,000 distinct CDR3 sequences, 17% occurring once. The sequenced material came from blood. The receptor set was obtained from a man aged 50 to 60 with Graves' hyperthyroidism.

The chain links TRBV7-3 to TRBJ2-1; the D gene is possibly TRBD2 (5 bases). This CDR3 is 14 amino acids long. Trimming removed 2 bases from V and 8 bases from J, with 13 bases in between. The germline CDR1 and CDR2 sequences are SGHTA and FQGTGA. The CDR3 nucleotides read TGTGCCAGCAGCTTATCCCCTAGCTGGGATGAGCAGTTCTTC. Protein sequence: CASSLSPSWDEQFF.

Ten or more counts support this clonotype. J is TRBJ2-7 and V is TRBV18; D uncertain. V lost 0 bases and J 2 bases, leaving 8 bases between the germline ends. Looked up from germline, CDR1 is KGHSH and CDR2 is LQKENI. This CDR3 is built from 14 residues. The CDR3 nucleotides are TGTGCCAGCTCACCACCGGCAGGAACCTACGAGCAGTACTTC. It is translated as CASSPPAGTYEQYF.

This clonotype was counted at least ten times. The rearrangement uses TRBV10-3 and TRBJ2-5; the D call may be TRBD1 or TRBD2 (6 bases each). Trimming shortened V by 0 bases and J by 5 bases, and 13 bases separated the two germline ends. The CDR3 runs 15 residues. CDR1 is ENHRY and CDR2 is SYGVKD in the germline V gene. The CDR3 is CAISESSQGRETQYF. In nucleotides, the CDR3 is TGTGCCATCAGTGAGTCGAGTCAGGGGAGGGAGACCCAGTACTTC.

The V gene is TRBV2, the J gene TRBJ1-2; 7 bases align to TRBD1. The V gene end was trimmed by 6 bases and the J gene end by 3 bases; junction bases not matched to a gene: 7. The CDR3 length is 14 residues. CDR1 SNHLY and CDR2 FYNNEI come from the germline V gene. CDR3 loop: CASRGDRDHYGYTF. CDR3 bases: TGTGCCAGCAGGGGAGACAGGGACCACTATGGCTACACCTTC.

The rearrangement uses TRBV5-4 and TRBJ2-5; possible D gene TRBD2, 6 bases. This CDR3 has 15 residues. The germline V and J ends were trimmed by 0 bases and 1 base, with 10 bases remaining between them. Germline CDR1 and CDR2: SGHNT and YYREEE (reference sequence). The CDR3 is CASSLAGGRQETQYF. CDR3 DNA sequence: TGTGCCAGCAGCTTGGCCGGGGGACGCCAAGAGACCCAGTACTTC.

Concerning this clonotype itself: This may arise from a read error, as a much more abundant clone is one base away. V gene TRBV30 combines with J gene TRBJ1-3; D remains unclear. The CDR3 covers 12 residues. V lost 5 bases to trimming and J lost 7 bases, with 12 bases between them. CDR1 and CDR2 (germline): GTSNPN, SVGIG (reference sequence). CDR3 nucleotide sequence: TGTGCCTGGGGTGCGTCCAGTAACACCATATATTTT. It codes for CAWGASSNTIYF.

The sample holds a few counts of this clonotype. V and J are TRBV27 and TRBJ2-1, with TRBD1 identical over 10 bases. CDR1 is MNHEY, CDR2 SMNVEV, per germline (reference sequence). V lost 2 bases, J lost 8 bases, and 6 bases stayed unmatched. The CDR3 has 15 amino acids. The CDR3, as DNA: TGTGCCAGCAGTTTAAGTGGACAGGGGGTCTATGAGCAGTTCTTC. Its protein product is CASSLSGQGVYEQFF.

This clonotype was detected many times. As DNA, the CDR3 is TGTGCCAGCAGTCCCTCGGGACAGGGTAACCATGAGCAGTTCTTC. It is translated as CASSPSGQGNHEQFF. The chain couples TRBV2 to TRBJ2-1; TRBD1 agrees at 9 bases. V dropped 5 bases and J dropped 8; count of bases not matched to a gene: 10. CDR3 length equals 15 residues. CDR1 is SNHLY and CDR2 is FYNNEI in the germline V gene. Supplemented by reference TRBV2 and TRBJ2-1, the full variable domain reads EPEVTQTPSHQVTQMGQEVILRCVPISNHLYFYWYRQILGQKVEFLVSFYNNEISEKSEIFDDQFSVERPDGSNFTLKIRSTKLEDSAMYFCASSPSGQGNHEQFFGPGTRLTVL.

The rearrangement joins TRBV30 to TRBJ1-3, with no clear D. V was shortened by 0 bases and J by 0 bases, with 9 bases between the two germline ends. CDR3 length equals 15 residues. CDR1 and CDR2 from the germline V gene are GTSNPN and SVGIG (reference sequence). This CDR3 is CAWSVVSSSGNTIYF. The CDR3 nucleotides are TGTGCCTGGAGTGTAGTCAGCTCCTCTGGAAACACCATATATTTT.

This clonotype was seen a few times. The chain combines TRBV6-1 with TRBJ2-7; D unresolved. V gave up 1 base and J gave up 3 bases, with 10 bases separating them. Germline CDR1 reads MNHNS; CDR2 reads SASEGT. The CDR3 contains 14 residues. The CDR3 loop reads CASSEGLVYYEQYF. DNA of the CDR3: TGTGCCAGCAGTGAAGGACTGGTCTACTACGAGCAGTACTTC.

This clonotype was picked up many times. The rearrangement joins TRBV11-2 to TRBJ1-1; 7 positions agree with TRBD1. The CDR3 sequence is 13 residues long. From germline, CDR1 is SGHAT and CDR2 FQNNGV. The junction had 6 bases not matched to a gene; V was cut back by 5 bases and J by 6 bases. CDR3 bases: TGTGCCAGCAGCAAGACAGGGTTTCCTGAAGCTTTCTTT. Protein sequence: CASSKTGFPEAFF. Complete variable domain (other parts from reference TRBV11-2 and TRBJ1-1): EAGVAQSPRYKIIEKRQSVAFWCNPISGHATLYWYQQILGQGPKLLIQFQNNGVVDDSQLPKDRFSAERLKGVDSTLKIQPAKLEDSAVYLCASSKTGFPEAFFGQGTRLTVV.

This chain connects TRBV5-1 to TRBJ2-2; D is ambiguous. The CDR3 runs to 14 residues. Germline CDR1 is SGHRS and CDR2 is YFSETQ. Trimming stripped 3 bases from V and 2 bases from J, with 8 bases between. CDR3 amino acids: CASSSAPNTGELFF. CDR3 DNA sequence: TGCGCCAGCAGCTCGGCGCCTAACACCGGGGAGCTGTTTTTT. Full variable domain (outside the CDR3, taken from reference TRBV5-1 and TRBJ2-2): KAGVTQTPRYLIKTRGQQVTLSCSPISGHRSVSWYQQTPGQGLQFLFEYFSETQRNKGNFPGRFSGRQFSNSRSEMNVSTLELGDSALYLCASSSAPNTGELFFGEGSRLTVL.

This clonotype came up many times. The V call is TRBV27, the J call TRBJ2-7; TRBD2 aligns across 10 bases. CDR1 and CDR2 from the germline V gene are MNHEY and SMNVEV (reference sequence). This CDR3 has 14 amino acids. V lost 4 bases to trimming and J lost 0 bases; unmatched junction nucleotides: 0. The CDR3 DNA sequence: TGTGCCAGCAGTTGGACTAGCGGCTCCTACGAGCAGTACTTC. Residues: CASSWTSGSYEQYF.

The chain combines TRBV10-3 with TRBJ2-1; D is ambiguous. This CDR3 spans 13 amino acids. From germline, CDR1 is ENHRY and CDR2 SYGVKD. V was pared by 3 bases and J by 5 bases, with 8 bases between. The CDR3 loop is CAISERSNNEQFF. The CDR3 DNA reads TGTGCCATCAGTGAAAGGTCTAACAATGAGCAGTTCTTC.

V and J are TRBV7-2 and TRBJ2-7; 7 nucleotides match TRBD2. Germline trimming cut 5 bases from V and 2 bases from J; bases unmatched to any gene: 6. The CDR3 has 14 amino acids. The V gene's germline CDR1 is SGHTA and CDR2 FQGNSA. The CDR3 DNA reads TGTGCCAGCAGCCGGGACTATAGCACCTACGAGCAGTACTTC. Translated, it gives CASSRDYSTYEQYF.

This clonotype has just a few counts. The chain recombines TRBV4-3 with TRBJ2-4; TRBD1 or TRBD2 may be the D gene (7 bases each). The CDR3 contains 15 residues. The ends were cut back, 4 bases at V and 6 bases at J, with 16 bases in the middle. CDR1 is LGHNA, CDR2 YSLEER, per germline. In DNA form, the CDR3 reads TGCGCCAGCAGCCGCAACCAGGGGGAGGGAAACATTCAGTACTTC. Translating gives CASSRNQGEGNIQYF.

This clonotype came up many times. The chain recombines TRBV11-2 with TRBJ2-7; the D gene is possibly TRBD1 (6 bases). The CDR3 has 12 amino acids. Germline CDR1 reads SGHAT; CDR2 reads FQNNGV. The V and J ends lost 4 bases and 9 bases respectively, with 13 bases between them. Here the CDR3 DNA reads TGTGCCAGCAGCTCTCCCAGGGGCGGGCAGTACTTC. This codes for CASSSPRGGQYF.

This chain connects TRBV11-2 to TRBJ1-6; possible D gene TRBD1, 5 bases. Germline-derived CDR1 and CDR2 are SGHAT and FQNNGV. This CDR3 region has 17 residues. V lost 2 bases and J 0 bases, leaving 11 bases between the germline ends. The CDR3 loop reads CASSLSWGSSYNSPLHF. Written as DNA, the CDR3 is TGTGCCAGCAGCTTAAGCTGGGGGAGCTCCTATAATTCACCCCTCCACTTT. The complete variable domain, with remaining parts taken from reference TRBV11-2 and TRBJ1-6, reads EAGVAQSPRYKIIEKRQSVAFWCNPISGHATLYWYQQILGQGPKLLIQFQNNGVVDDSQLPKDRFSAERLKGVDSTLKIQPAKLEDSAVYLCASSLSWGSSYNSPLHFGNGTRLTVT.

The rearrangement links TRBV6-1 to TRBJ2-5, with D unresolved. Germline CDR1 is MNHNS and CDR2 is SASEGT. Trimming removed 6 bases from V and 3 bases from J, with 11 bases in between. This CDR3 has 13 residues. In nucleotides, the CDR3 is TGTGCCAGCAGCCACGACAAAAAAGAGACCCAGTACTTC. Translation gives CASSHDKKETQYF.

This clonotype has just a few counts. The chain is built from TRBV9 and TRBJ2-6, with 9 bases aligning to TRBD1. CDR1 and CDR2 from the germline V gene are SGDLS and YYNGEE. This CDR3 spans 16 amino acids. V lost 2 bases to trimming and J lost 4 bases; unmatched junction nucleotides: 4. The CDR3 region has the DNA TGTGCCAGCAGCGTCCACAGGGGGCTCGGGGCCAACGTCCTGACTTTC. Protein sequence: CASSVHRGLGANVLTF. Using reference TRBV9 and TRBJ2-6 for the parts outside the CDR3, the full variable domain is DSGVTQTPKHLITATGQRVTLRCSPRSGDLSVYWYQQSLDQGLQFLIQYYNGEERAKGNILERFSAQQFPDLHSELNLSSLELGDSALYFCASSVHRGLGANVLTFGAGSRLTVL.

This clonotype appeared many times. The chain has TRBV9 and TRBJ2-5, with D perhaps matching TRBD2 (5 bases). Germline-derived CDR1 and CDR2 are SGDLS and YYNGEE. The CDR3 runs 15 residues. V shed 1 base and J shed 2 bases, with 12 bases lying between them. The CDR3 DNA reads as TGTGCCAGCAGCGTATATGGCGGGCCACAAGAGACCCAGTACTTC. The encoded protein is CASSVYGGPQETQYF.

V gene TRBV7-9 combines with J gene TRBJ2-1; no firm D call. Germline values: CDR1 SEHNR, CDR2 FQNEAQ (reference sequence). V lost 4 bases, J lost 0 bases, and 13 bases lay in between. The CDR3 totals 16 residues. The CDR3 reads CASSSKSGASYNEQFF. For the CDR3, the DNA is TGTGCCAGCAGCTCCAAATCGGGTGCCTCCTACAATGAGCAGTTCTTC.

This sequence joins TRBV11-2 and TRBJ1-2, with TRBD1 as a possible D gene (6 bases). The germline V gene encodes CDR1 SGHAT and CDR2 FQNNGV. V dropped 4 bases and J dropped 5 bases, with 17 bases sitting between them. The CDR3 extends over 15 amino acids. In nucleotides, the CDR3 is TGTGCCAGCAGCTCGGGACACGGAGTACCTTATGGCTACACCTTC. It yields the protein CASSSGHGVPYGYTF. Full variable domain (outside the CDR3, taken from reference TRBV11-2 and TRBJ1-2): EAGVAQSPRYKIIEKRQSVAFWCNPISGHATLYWYQQILGQGPKLLIQFQNNGVVDDSQLPKDRFSAERLKGVDSTLKIQPAKLEDSAVYLCASSSGHGVPYGYTFGSGTRLTVV.

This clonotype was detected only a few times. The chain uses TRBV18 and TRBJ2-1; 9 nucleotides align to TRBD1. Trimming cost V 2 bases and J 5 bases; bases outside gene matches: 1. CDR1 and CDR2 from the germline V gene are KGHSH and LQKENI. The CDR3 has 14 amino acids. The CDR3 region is CASSPGTGNNEQFF. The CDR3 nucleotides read TGTGCCAGCTCACCAGGGACAGGGAACAATGAGCAGTTCTTC.

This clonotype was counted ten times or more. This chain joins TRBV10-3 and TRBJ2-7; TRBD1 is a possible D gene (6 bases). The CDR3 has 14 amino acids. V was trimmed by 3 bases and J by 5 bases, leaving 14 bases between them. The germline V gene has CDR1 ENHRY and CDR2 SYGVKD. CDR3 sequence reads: CAISEDSSGDEQYF. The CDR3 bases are TGTGCCATCAGTGAAGACTCCTCAGGGGACGAGCAGTACTTC.

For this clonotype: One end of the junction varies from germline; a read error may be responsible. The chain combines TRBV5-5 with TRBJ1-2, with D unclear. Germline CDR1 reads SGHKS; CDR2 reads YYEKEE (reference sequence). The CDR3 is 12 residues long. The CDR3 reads CASGLGHYGYTF. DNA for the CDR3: TGTGCCAGCGGCTTAGGGCACTATGGCTACACCTTC.

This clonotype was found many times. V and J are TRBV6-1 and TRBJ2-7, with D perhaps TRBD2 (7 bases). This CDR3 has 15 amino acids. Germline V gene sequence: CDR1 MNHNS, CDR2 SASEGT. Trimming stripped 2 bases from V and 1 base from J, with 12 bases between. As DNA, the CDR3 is TGTGCCAGCAGTGAATGGGAGGGGGAGTCCTACGAGCAGTACTTC. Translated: CASSEWEGESYEQYF.

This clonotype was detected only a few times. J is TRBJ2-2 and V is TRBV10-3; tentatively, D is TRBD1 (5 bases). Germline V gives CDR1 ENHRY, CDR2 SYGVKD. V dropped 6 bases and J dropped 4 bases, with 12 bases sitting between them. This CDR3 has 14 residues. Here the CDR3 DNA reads TGTGCCATCAGAGCGACAGCAACCACCGGGGAGCTGTTTTTT. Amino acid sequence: CAIRATATTGELFF.

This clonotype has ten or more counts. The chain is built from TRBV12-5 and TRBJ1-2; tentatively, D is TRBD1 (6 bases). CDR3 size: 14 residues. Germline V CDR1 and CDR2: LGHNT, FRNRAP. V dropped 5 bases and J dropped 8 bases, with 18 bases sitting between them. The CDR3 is CASGPSQGFGGYTF. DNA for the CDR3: TGTGCTAGTGGTCCCTCGCAGGGGTTCGGGGGCTACACCTTC.

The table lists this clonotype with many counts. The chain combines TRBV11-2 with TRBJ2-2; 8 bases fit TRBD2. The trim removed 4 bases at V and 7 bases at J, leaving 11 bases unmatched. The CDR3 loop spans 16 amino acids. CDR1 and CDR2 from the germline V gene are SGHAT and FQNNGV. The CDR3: CASSSRVAGRNGELFF. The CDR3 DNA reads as TGTGCCAGCAGCTCCCGGGTAGCGGGGCGGAACGGGGAGCTGTTTTTT.